The 18 T cell receptor beta chains below all came from one sample that was sequenced in a study of B cell selection in AIRE deficiency. Profiling relied on immunoSEQ multiplex PCR, and the TCRdb table lists in-frame clones only, not all of them. The sample holds around 14,000 clones, more than 85% seen once. Regulatory T cells were sorted as CD4+CD25hiCD127low/negative. The sample comprised Tregs sorted from PBMCs. The source is a human donor with AIRE deficiency.

The sample holds one count of this clone. The chain employs TRBV28 and TRBJ2-7, with 7 bases identical to TRBD1. Unmatched junction bases numbered 18, after V lost 7 bases and J lost 3 bases. There are 17 residues in the CDR3. CDR1 and CDR2 (germline): MDHEN, SYDVKM. Here the CDR3 reads CASTAPAPDRVHYEQYF. DNA for the CDR3: TGTGCCAGCACCGCCCCCGCACCCGACAGGGTTCACTACGAGCAGTACTTC.

This clone occurred once. J is TRBJ2-7 and V is TRBV4-1, with 8 bases lining up with TRBD2. The CDR3 is made up of 17 amino acids. The J segment lost 4 bases and the V segment lost 0 bases, leaving 11 bases of the junction unmatched. Germline lookup yields CDR1 MGHRA and CDR2 YSYEKL. CDR3 sequence reads: CASSQDPGGAGSYEQYF. Written as DNA, the CDR3 is TGCGCCAGCAGCCAAGATCCGGGGGGGGCAGGGAGTTACGAGCAGTACTTC.

V is TRBV28 and J is TRBJ2-3, with 9 positions matching TRBD2. The V segment lost 8 bases and the J segment 1 base; nucleotides outside the gene matches: 16. CDR3 length: 18 amino acids. CDR1 and CDR2 from the germline V gene are MDHEN and SYDVKM. In DNA form, the CDR3 reads TGTGCCAGCGACCCTTGGGGTAGCGGGAGTAAGGGCACAGATACGCAGTATTTT. Residues: CASDPWGSGSKGTDTQYF.

The genes are TRBV19 and TRBJ2-3, with TRBD1 identical over 10 bases. There are 14 residues in the CDR3. V gave up 10 bases and J gave up 2 bases; unmatched junction bases: 6. CDR1 is LNHDA and CDR2 is SQIVND in the germline V gene (reference sequence). This CDR3 is CATRDRGFTDTQYF. The CDR3 DNA follows: TGTGCCACCCGGGACAGGGGTTTCACAGATACGCAGTATTTT.

The chain recombines TRBV18 with TRBJ2-7, with 12 bases matching TRBD1. Germline lookup yields CDR1 KGHSH and CDR2 LQKENI. This CDR3 is 15 amino acids long. The V segment lost 1 base and the J segment 6 bases; nucleotides outside the gene matches: 4. Here the CDR3 DNA reads TGTGCCAGCTCACCACGTGGGACAGGGGGCGCCGAGCAGTACTTC. It encodes CASSPRGTGGAEQYF. Full variable domain (remainder filled in from reference TRBV18 and TRBJ2-7): NAGVMQNPRHLVRRRGQEARLRCSPMKGHSHVYWYRQLPEEGLKFMVYLQKENIIDESGMPKERFSAEFPKEGPSILRIQQVVRGDSAAYFCASSPRGTGGAEQYFGPGTRLTVT.

The chain combines TRBV28 with TRBJ2-5; TRBD2 might be the D (5 bases). CDR3 length: 14 residues. The V gene's germline CDR1 is MDHEN and CDR2 SYDVKM. Trimming shortened V by 8 bases and J by 5 bases, and 18 bases separated the two germline ends. The CDR3 reads CASHSTGRGETQYF. For the CDR3, the DNA is TGTGCCAGCCATTCGACGGGCAGAGGGGAGACCCAGTACTTC.

CDR3 nucleotide sequence: TGTGCCAGCAGTTACTCGTCGACAGGGGGCTATGGCTACACCTTC. It encodes CASSYSSTGGYGYTF. The chain combines TRBV6-5 with TRBJ1-2; 9 bases align to TRBD1. Trimming took 0 bases from V and 4 from J; bases not matched to a gene: 3. Looked up from germline, CDR1 is MNHEY and CDR2 is SVGAGI. CDR3 size: 15 residues.

The genes are TRBV28 and TRBJ1-2; the D gene is possibly TRBD1 (5 bases). V lost 7 bases to trimming and J lost 3 bases, with 12 bases between them. Per the germline V gene, CDR1 is MDHEN and CDR2 is SYDVKM. The CDR3 contains 13 residues. The CDR3 region is CASTSGEDYGYTF. The CDR3 DNA reads as TGTGCCAGCACCTCGGGGGAGGACTATGGCTACACCTTC.

The chain uses TRBV28 and TRBJ2-6, with unresolved D. With 5 bases removed from V and 2 bases from J, the gap between germline ends came to 10 bases. The CDR3 covers 15 residues. Germline V gene data show CDR1 as MDHEN and CDR2 as SYDVKM. The CDR3 DNA reads TGTGCCAGCAGTCTCCGGCTCCCTGGGGCCAACGTCCTGACTTTC. It codes for CASSLRLPGANVLTF.

The genes are TRBV7-6 and TRBJ2-7; 10 nucleotides match TRBD1. This CDR3 is built from 14 residues. The germline CDR1 and CDR2 sequences are SGHVS and FNYEAQ. J was trimmed by 4 bases and V by 5 bases; bases with no gene match: 5. This CDR3 reads CASSNRDRGYEQYF. The CDR3 nucleotides read TGTGCCAGCAGCAACAGGGACAGGGGATACGAGCAGTACTTC. Using reference TRBV7-6 and TRBJ2-7 for the parts outside the CDR3, the full variable domain is GAGVSQSPRYKVTKRGQDVALRCDPISGHVSLYWYRQALGQGPEFLTYFNYEAQQDKSGLPNDRFSAERPEGSISTLTIQRTEQRDSAMYRCASSNRDRGYEQYFGPGTRLTVT.

This clone was seen a handful of times. V is TRBV2 and J is TRBJ1-5; TRBD1 is a possible D gene (5 bases). Trimming stripped 3 bases from V and 4 bases from J, with 16 bases between. The CDR3 runs 16 residues. Germline V CDR1 and CDR2: SNHLY, FYNNEI. CDR3 protein: CASSEYMGPANQPQHF. CDR3 nucleotides: TGTGCCAGCAGTGAGTACATGGGACCAGCAAATCAGCCCCAGCATTTT.

This chain uses TRBV19 with TRBJ1-5; TRBD1 might be the D (5 bases). Germline loops: CDR1 LNHDA, CDR2 SQIVND (reference sequence). The CDR3 is made up of 15 amino acids. V was shortened by 3 bases and J by 1 base, with 10 bases between the two germline ends. The DNA for the CDR3 is TGTGCCAGTAGTATGGGGCACAGAAGCAATCAGCCCCAGCATTTT. Encoded protein: CASSMGHRSNQPQHF.

The V call is TRBV27, the J call TRBJ1-1; unclear D gene. V was clipped by 0 bases and J by 4 bases, with 18 bases between them. Germline V gene lookup returns CDR1 MNHEY and CDR2 SMNVEV (reference sequence). This CDR3 is built from 17 residues. CDR3 loop: CASSLSGRWEWSTEAFF. The CDR3 DNA follows: TGTGCCAGCAGTTTATCGGGCAGGTGGGAATGGTCCACTGAAGCTTTCTTT.

In this sample, this clone turned up once. The rearrangement uses TRBV11-2 and TRBJ2-3; the D gene is possibly TRBD2 (6 bases). CDR3 size: 17 residues. Per germline, CDR1 SGHAT and CDR2 FQNNGV. V shed 5 bases and J shed 1 base, with 19 bases lying between them. Written as DNA, the CDR3 is TGTGCCAGCAGCCCCGCCCTTAGCGGCATGGGCACAGATACGCAGTATTTT. The encoded protein is CASSPALSGMGTDTQYF.

V is TRBV28 and J is TRBJ1-1, with D tentatively TRBD1 (5 bases). The V gene lost 0 bases and the J gene lost 7 bases, with 9 bases spanning the gap. The CDR3 loop spans 13 amino acids. CDR1 and CDR2 from the germline V gene are MDHEN and SYDVKM. As DNA, the CDR3 is TGTGCCAGCAGTTTATGGCAGGGAAGTGAAGCTTTCTTT. Translated: CASSLWQGSEAFF. The variable domain in full, with the rest retrieved from reference TRBV28 and TRBJ1-1, is DVKVTQSSRYLVKRTGEKVFLECVQDMDHENMFWYRQDPGLGLRLIYFSYDVKMKEKGDIPEGYSVSREKKERFSLILESASTNQTSMYLCASSLWQGSEAFFGQGTRLTVV.

As concerns this clone: One junction end does not reproduce the germline sequence, and a read error may be involved. This chain joins TRBV7-9 and TRBJ2-2; a possible D gene is TRBD2 (5 bases). The CDR3 spans 17 residues. CDR1 is SEHNR and CDR2 is FQNEAQ in the germline V gene (reference sequence). The CDR3 here is CASSLAQRSFDHRGAVF. For the CDR3, the DNA is TGTGCCAGCAGCTTAGCCCAAAGGAGTTTTGACCACCGGGGAGCTGTTTTT.

The chain employs TRBV18 and TRBJ1-4; TRBD1 matches at 7 bases. CDR1 and CDR2 (germline): KGHSH, LQKENI. V shed 0 bases and J 13 bases; nucleotides not matched to a gene: 11. The CDR3 loop spans 15 amino acids. CDR3 sequence: CASSPPHRGPGGLFF. The CDR3 bases are TGTGCCAGCTCACCACCTCACAGGGGACCCGGCGGACTGTTTTTT.

The rearrangement uses TRBV12-5 and TRBJ2-1, with D perhaps TRBD1 (5 bases). The CDR3 is made up of 15 amino acids. V lost 4 bases, J lost 5 bases, and 15 bases lay in between. The germline gives CDR1 LGHNT, CDR2 FRNRAP. This CDR3 is CASGSGKRLDNEQFF. CDR3 in DNA: TGTGCTAGTGGTTCAGGGAAAAGGCTCGACAATGAGCAGTTCTTC.